This is a list of T cell receptor beta chains from one sample in a study of CD8+ T cells in alopecia areata. TCRdb's copy holds only in-frame clones and misses some; the assay was immunoSEQ multiplex PCR. Seen here are 110,000 to 150,000 clones, roughly 82% observed once, and the top ten hold roughly 25%. Sequencing was performed on CD8+ T cells sorted from blood, taken at week 4, from a patient treated with tofacitinib. These receptors were collected from a human donor with alopecia areata. The CDR3 runs from the conserved cysteine through the conserved F or W. D genes are given only for firm matches. Rows give clone size only sometimes, using once, few, many, or a class for an expanded clone.

>TRBJ2-3|TRBV2|15|.|TRBD2
TGTGCCAGCGCCCCAAGCGGGGGGAGCACAGATACGCAGTATTTT
CASAPSGGSTDTQYF
>TRBJ2-5|TRBV5-1|14|.|.
TGCGCCAGCAGCGTCGTCGGGGTCCAAGAGACCCAGTACTTC
CASSVVGVQETQYF
>TRBJ2-1|TRBV6-5|14|.|.
TGTGCCAGCAGAACAACCAGCTCCTACAATGAGCAGTTCTTC
CASRTTSSYNEQFF
>TRBJ2-7|TRBV7-8|15|.|TRBD1
TGTGCCAGCAGCTTCCGGGACAGGGATCTCTACGAGCAGTACTTC
CASSFRDRDLYEQYF
>TRBJ2-2|TRBV5-6|17|once|TRBD2
TGTGCCAGCAGCTTGGCGTTAGCGGGGGGCAACACCGGGGAGCTGTTTTTT
CASSLALAGGNTGELFF
>TRBJ1-1|TRBV14|11|.|.
TGTGCCAGCAGCCATGGGGTTGCTGCTTTCTTT
CASSHGVAAFF
>TRBJ2-7|TRBV27|15|.|TRBD2
TGTGCCAGCAGTCCCTGGGGGGGGAAATTCCACGAGCAGTACTTC
CASSPWGGKFHEQYF
>TRBJ2-1|TRBV6-5|15|.|.
TGTGCCAGCAGCCCTCAGGGGTGGACCTACAATGAGCAGTTCTTC
CASSPQGWTYNEQFF
>TRBJ1-2|TRBV6-6|11|once|.
TGTGCCAGCAGTTACGGGCGAGGCTACACCTTC
CASSYGRGYTF
>TRBJ2-7|TRBV7-8|11|.|.
TGTGCCAGCAGCTTAAATTTCGAGCAGTACTTC
CASSLNFEQYF
>TRBJ2-7|TRBV6-5|14|few|.
TGTGCCAGCAGTTACTTCTCCGGGGACGACGAGCAGTACTTC
CASSYFSGDDEQYF
>TRBJ2-7|TRBV6-5|15|.|TRBD1
TGTGCCAGCAGTTCCTCCGGGACAGGACCATACGAGCAGTACTTC
CASSSSGTGPYEQYF
>TRBJ2-7|TRBV19|14|.|.
TGTGCCAGTAGTATAGCGTCGGATTCCTACGAGCAGTACTTC
CASSIASDSYEQYF
>TRBJ2-7|TRBV5-1|14|.|.
TGCGCCAGCAGCTTACGGGACGCGGAATACGAGCAGTACTTC
CASSLRDAEYEQYF
>TRBJ2-5|TRBV5-1|18|.|TRBD2
TGCGCCAGCAGCGAAGGACTAGCGGGGGGCCCCGATGAGGAGACCCAGTACTTC
CASSEGLAGGPDEETQYF
>TRBJ1-2|TRBV7-9|15|.|.
TGTGCCAGCAGCCCCAGTAGGGGGGGCGAATACGGCTACACCTTC
CASSPSRGGEYGYTF
>TRBJ1-5|TRBV2|14|.|.
TGTGCCAGCACCCCGGGGGCAGTCAATCAGCCCCAGCATTTT
CASTPGAVNQPQHF
>TRBJ2-2|TRBV29-1|14|.|TRBD1
TGCAGCGTTGGGAAAGGGGGCAACACCGGGGAGCTGTTTTTT
CSVGKGGNTGELFF
>TRBJ2-3|TRBV18|17|.|.
TGTGCCAGCTCTCAGACACCTGGGGGGCGCAGCACAGATACGCAGTATTTT
CASSQTPGGRSTDTQYF
>TRBJ2-1|TRBV9|13|.|.
TGTGCCAGCAGCGCCGACCCCGTAACTGAGCAGTTCTTC
CASSADPVTEQFF
>TRBJ2-1|TRBV9|15|.|TRBD1
TGTGCCAGCAGCGTAGGAGGGACAGGGGGCTATGAGCAGTTCTTC
CASSVGGTGGYEQFF
>TRBJ2-1|TRBV6-6|14|.|.
TGTGCCAGCAGCTTGGGACACTCAGACAATGAGCAGTTCTTC
CASSLGHSDNEQFF
>TRBJ1-1|TRBV27|15|.|.
TGTGCCAGCAGTCCGCGGCAGGGGTTGAACACTGAAGCTTTCTTT
CASSPRQGLNTEAFF
>TRBJ2-2|TRBV10-3|14|.|.
TGTGCCTCACAAAGTGTGGGGAACACCGGGGAGCTGTTTTTT
CASQSVGNTGELFF
>TRBJ2-1|TRBV7-2|16|.|.
TGTGCCAGCAGCTTCTTCGGCCTGAGCTCCTACAATGAGCAGTTCTTC
CASSFFGLSSYNEQFF
>TRBJ2-3|TRBV4-2|16|.|TRBD1
TGTGCCAGCAGCCAAGATGGCCCAGGGGGAGCAGATACGCAGTATTTT
CASSQDGPGGADTQYF
>TRBJ2-5|TRBV7-9|16|.|.
TGTGCCAGCAGCTTCCTGGGGGGCCAGCTCCAAGAGACCCAGTACTTC
CASSFLGGQLQETQYF
>TRBJ2-1|TRBV5-6|14|.|.
TGTGCCAGCAGCTTCGGCAGTTCCTACAATGAGCAGTTCTTC
CASSFGSSYNEQFF
>TRBJ2-7|TRBV6-5|14|.|.
TGTGCCAGCAGACTAGAAGTCGGCACCTACGAGCAGTACTTC
CASRLEVGTYEQYF
>TRBJ1-1|TRBV5-1|15|.|TRBD1
TGCGCCAGCAGCTTGAAGAGGGGGACAGCGTCTGAAGCTTTCTTT
CASSLKRGTASEAFF
>TRBJ2-7|TRBV5-4|14|.|TRBD1
TGTGCCAGCAGCGTGGGGGACAGTCTCTACGAGCAGTACTTC
CASSVGDSLYEQYF
>TRBJ1-2|TRBV6-6|13|once|.
TGTGCCAGCAGTTACTCCGTGGGGGACGGCTACACCTTC
CASSYSVGDGYTF
>TRBJ2-3|TRBV11-2|15|.|.
TGTGCCAGCATCCCCGGACGGGGGCTGGGGGATACGCAGTATTTT
CASIPGRGLGDTQYF
>TRBJ2-7|TRBV4-1|15|.|.
TGCGCCAGCAGCCAAATTCGGGACACACTTTACGAGCAGTACTTC
CASSQIRDTLYEQYF
>TRBJ2-5|TRBV4-1|15|.|.
TGCGCCAGCAGCCTCGCCCAGCGCCAGGGAGAGACCCAGTACTTC
CASSLAQRQGETQYF
>TRBJ2-1|TRBV14|16|.|TRBD2
TGTGCCAGCAGCAAAGGAGCGGGGAGACTAGAGAATGAGCAGTTCTTC
CASSKGAGRLENEQFF
>TRBJ1-1|TRBV27|13|.|.
TGTGCCAGCAGTTTTCTGCGTGGCAGGGACCTTTTCTTT
CASSFLRGRDLFF
>TRBJ2-3|TRBV7-9|12|.|TRBD2
TGTGCCAGCAGCTTAGGCGGGGGTACGCAGTATTTT
CASSLGGGTQYF
>TRBJ1-2|TRBV5-1|15|.|TRBD1
TGCGCCAGCAGCCCGGAGCCGGGACAGGGTCTCGGCTACACCTTC
CASSPEPGQGLGYTF